This T cell receptor beta chain is drawn from a study of human T cells and chemical hapten exposure. Study at large: TCR yields per sample varied, mainly owing to small pooled library volume differences.

The library gave individual cDNA molecules unique molecular identifiers. MiXCR was run by TCRdb on the RACE reads, yielding one entry per CDR3 protein. The sample carries some 77,000 distinct CDR3 sequences, around 9.3% recorded once. Trimming pared 3 bases from V and 5 bases from J, leaving 12 bases between. The CDR3 totals 13 residues. The germline V gene has CDR1 DFQATT and CDR2 SNEGSKA (reference sequence). This sample's time point: healthy volunteer bleed at 6 weeks. The authors' total RNA extraction used unfractionated whole blood. Input material: whole blood. The chain has TRBV20-1 and TRBJ2-3; D uncertain. The sequence was collected from a female donor in good health. Some clones in this sample may be carry-over from other donors' samples. The CDR3 sequence is CSASVVRKDTQYF. CDR3 sequence (DNA): TGCAGTGCTAGTGTAGTACGGAAAGATACGCAGTATTTT.